These T cell receptor beta chains were read from a single sample in a study of T cell responses to AZD1222 COVID-19 vaccine. Data came from immunoSEQ multiplex PCR; TCRdb stores just in-frame clones and leaves some out. The sample holds 90,000 to 100,000 clones; nearly 90% are singletons and the top ten take approximately 2.9%. The sample in question was peripheral blood, obtained on day 0 of AZD1222 vaccination. Receptor source: an adult in good health. The CDR3 runs from the conserved cysteine through the conserved F or W. Each record gives: D gene, clone size, V gene, J gene, CDR3 DNA, CDR3 protein. A D gene is named only where the DNA matches it firmly. Expanded clones get a size class; other rows say once, few or many, or leave the size out.

>TRBD2|few|TRBV19|TRBJ2-3
TGTGCCAGTAGTCCACTAGCGGGGGAGCCCACAGATACGCAGTATTTT
CASSPLAGEPTDTQYF
>TRBD2|-|TRBV5-1|TRBJ2-3
TGCGCCAGCAGAGGGACTAGGCAACTCACAGATACGCAGTATTTT
CASRGTRQLTDTQYF
>TRBD1|-|TRBV30|TRBJ1-5
TGTGCCTGGAGTACGGGACAGGCTGCGCAGCCCCAGCATTTT
CAWSTGQAAQPQHF
>-|-|TRBV6-2/TRBV6-3|TRBJ2-1
TGTGCCAGCAGTTATGAACAGCTCCTACATGAGCAGTTCTTC
CASSYEQLLHEQFF
>-|-|TRBV9|TRBJ2-4
TGTGCCAGCAGCAGTACAGCGACCCTAGCCAAAAACATTCAGTACTTC
CASSSTATLAKNIQYF
>TRBD2|-|TRBV7-2|TRBJ2-1
TGTGCCAGCAGCTCGGGACTATCCTACAATGAGCAGTTCTTC
CASSSGLSYNEQFF
>-|-|TRBV5-1|TRBJ2-5
TGCGCCAGCAGCTTTGTTGGACTCGGGAAGTACCAAGAGACCCAGTACTTC
CASSFVGLGKYQETQYF
>-|few|TRBV9|TRBJ2-1
TGTGCCAGCAGCGTAGCTACGGGGGTTCCCATCTTCTTC
CASSVATGVPIFF
>-|-|TRBV15|TRBJ2-5
TGTGCCACCAGCAGAGTTCATAACAACCAAGAGACCCAGTACTTC
CATSRVHNNQETQYF
>TRBD1|-|TRBV5-4|TRBJ2-2
TGTGCCAGCAGCGCATCCGACAGGGAAGCCACCGGGGAGCTGTTTTTT
CASSASDREATGELFF
>-|-|TRBV15|TRBJ2-3
TGTGCCACCAGCAGAGAAACGGGAACTACAGATACGCAGTATTTT
CATSRETGTTDTQYF
>-|-|TRBV9|TRBJ1-3
TGTGCCAGCAGCGTACAGGGAACGGTCTCTGGAAACACCATATATTTT
CASSVQGTVSGNTIYF
>-|-|TRBV3-1/TRBV3-2|TRBJ2-2
TGTGCCAGCGGAGGGGCCGGGGAGCTGTTTTTT
CASGGAGELFF
>-|-|TRBV21-1|TRBJ1-1
TGTGCCAGCAGCGAAAGGCGGGACAGGTTGAACACTGAAGCTTTCTTT
CASSERRDRLNTEAFF
>-|few|TRBV2|TRBJ2-3
TGTGCCAGCATTCTTGGGAGAACAGATACGCAGTATTTT
CASILGRTDTQYF
>-|once|TRBV6-5|TRBJ1-2
TGTGCCAGCAGTTACTCGGGGGCAGGGAAGGGCTATGGCTACACCTTC
CASSYSGAGKGYGYTF
>-|-|TRBV6-1|TRBJ2-2
TGTGCCAGCAGTGAAGGGATCAGAAGCCCACGCACCGGGGAGCTGTTTTTT
CASSEGIRSPRTGELFF
>TRBD1|-|TRBV28|TRBJ1-1
TGTGCCAGCAGGCCGCGGACAGGCATGAACACTGAAGCTTTCTTT
CASRPRTGMNTEAFF
>-|-|TRBV9|TRBJ1-1
TGTGCCAGCAGCGTATTCGCCGGGGCTGAAGCTTTCTTT
CASSVFAGAEAFF
>-|-|TRBV11-2|TRBJ2-3
TGTGCCAGCAGCTTGCTAGAGGGACTTCGCACAGATACGCAGTATTTT
CASSLLEGLRTDTQYF
>TRBD1|-|TRBV25-1|TRBJ2-5
TGTGCCAGCAGTGAATGGGGGGGACAGGGAGAGACCCAGTACTTC
CASSEWGGQGETQYF
>-|-|TRBV29-1|TRBJ2-3
TGCAGCGTCCCTGACAGGGGAGGGCTCACAGATACGCAGTATTTT
CSVPDRGGLTDTQYF
>-|-|TRBV29-1|TRBJ2-1
TGCAGCGCGCGGACTATTAGGTGGGATGAGCAGTTCTTC
CSARTIRWDEQFF
>-|-|TRBV12-3/TRBV12-4|TRBJ1-5
TGTGCCAGCAGTTTAAGGGGGTACCAGCCCCAGCATTTT
CASSLRGYQPQHF
>-|-|TRBV2|TRBJ1-2
TGTGCCAGCAGCGTCGGGAGGGTGGACGGCTACACCTTC
CASSVGRVDGYTF
>TRBD1|once|TRBV2|TRBJ2-1
TGTGCCAACAAACCGGGACAGGGGTATACTGAGCAGTTCTTC
CANKPGQGYTEQFF
>TRBD1|-|TRBV27|TRBJ1-1
TGTGCCAGCAGTAGGGGACAGAAGAACACTGAAGCTTTCTTT
CASSRGQKNTEAFF
>-|-|TRBV9|TRBJ1-6
TGTGCCAGCAGCGTAGATGGGGGAGTTAATTCACCCCTCCACTTT
CASSVDGGVNSPLHF
>TRBD1|-|TRBV19|TRBJ2-1
TGTGCCAGTAGTCCGAACACAGGGGTCGGCAATGAGCAGTTCTTC
CASSPNTGVGNEQFF
>-|-|TRBV5-4|TRBJ1-1
TGTGCCAGCAGCTTGGGACCGGACCCCCGGGACACTGAAGCTTTCTTT
CASSLGPDPRDTEAFF
>-|once|TRBV6-2/TRBV6-3|TRBJ2-2
TGTGCCAGCAGCATCTCCAGGGTTGCCGGGGAGCTGTTTTTT
CASSISRVAGELFF
>-|-|TRBV3-1/TRBV3-2|TRBJ1-1
TGTGCCAGCAGCCACTACGACAGGAAGAACACTGAAGCTTTCTTT
CASSHYDRKNTEAFF
>TRBD1|once|TRBV5-6|TRBJ1-6
TGTGCCAGCAGCTTTGGCGTCACAGGGGGTATATCACCCCTCCACTTT
CASSFGVTGGISPLHF
>-|-|TRBV19|TRBJ1-5
TGTGCCAGTAGTGACTCTGGGGGGCGCAATCAGCCCCAGCATTTT
CASSDSGGRNQPQHF
>-|-|TRBV7-8|TRBJ2-1
TGTGCCAGCAGCTTAGCGTGGGGCGGGACCGGTGAGCAGTTCTTC
CASSLAWGGTGEQFF
>TRBD2|-|TRBV3-1/TRBV3-2|TRBJ2-3
TGTGCCAGCAGCCAGGGACTAGCGGGGGCGGGAGATACGCAGTATTTT
CASSQGLAGAGDTQYF
>-|-|TRBV6-5|TRBJ1-2
TGTGCCAGCAGTTCCCTAGGGACATCGGTTTCTCTTGGCTACACCTTC
CASSSLGTSVSLGYTF
>TRBD2|-|TRBV5-8|TRBJ2-1
TGTGCCAGCACCAGGCGGGAGCGGGGGGCCTACAATGAGCAGTTCTTC
CASTRRERGAYNEQFF
>-|-|TRBV9|TRBJ2-3
TGTGCCAGCAGCGTAGCTTTCGGGGGAGCGGATACGCAGTATTTT
CASSVAFGGADTQYF
>-|-|TRBV9|TRBJ2-2
TGTGCCAGCAGCGTTGCAACCCTGGGAAGCGGGGAGCTGTTTTTT
CASSVATLGSGELFF
>-|-|TRBV6-5|TRBJ2-2
TGTGCCAGCAGGGGGGTGATTACCGGGGAGCTGTTTTTT
CASRGVITGELFF
>-|-|TRBV19|TRBJ1-1
TGTGCCAGTATCCTCCGGGGCGGTAGCACTGAAGCTTTCTTT
CASILRGGSTEAFF
>-|-|TRBV11-2|TRBJ1-2
TGTGCCAGCAGCTCCTTACGTAACGGGACGAAATATGGCTACACCTTC
CASSSLRNGTKYGYTF
>-|-|TRBV24-1|TRBJ1-2
TGTGCCACCAGCGAGACAGCCAACTATGGCTACACCTTC
CATSETANYGYTF
>TRBD1|-|TRBV2|TRBJ1-2
TGTGCCAGCAGCCCCGGGGACAGGGGACGCTACACCTTC
CASSPGDRGRYTF
>TRBD1|-|TRBV5-1|TRBJ2-2
TGCGCCAGCAGCTTCGGGACAGCTAACACCGGGGAGCTGTTTTTT
CASSFGTANTGELFF
>-|-|TRBV13|TRBJ2-5
TGTGCCAGCAGCTTAGGACAGGGAAGGGGCGAGACCCAGTACTTC
CASSLGQGRGETQYF
>-|-|TRBV2|TRBJ2-5
TGTGCCAGCAGGTCGGCGGGGGAGACCCAGTACTTC
CASRSAGETQYF
>-|-|TRBV4-2|TRBJ1-2
TGTGCCAGCAGCCAGACGGGAGCTAACTATGGCTACACCTTC
CASSQTGANYGYTF
>TRBD1|once|TRBV2|TRBJ1-2
TGTGCCAGCAGTGTAGGACAGGGGGGCTATGGCTACACCTTC
CASSVGQGGYGYTF
>-|many|TRBV29-1|TRBJ1-3
TGCAGCGTAGCCCCGGGGGGGCTAGGAAACACCATATATTTT
CSVAPGGLGNTIYF
>TRBD1|-|TRBV4-2|TRBJ1-1
TGTGCCAGCAGCTCAGGGACAGGGGAAGCTTTCTTT
CASSSGTGEAFF
>-|-|TRBV7-9|TRBJ1-4
TGTGCCAGCAGCTTAGGGCAGGGAGGGGAAAAACTGTTTTTT
CASSLGQGGEKLFF
>-|-|TRBV6-2/TRBV6-3|TRBJ2-3
TGTGCCAGCAGTTCTTGGACAGGGAGGGCAGATACGCAGTATTTT
CASSSWTGRADTQYF
>-|-|TRBV20-1|TRBJ2-1
TGCAGTGCTAGTTTTCCCCAGCGGGTGGGTAGCGGATACAATGAGCAGTTCTTC
CSASFPQRVGSGYNEQFF
>TRBD1|once|TRBV10-3|TRBJ1-1
TGTGCCATCAGCGGGACAGCTAACACTGAAGCTTTCTTT
CAISGTANTEAFF
>-|few|TRBV25-1|TRBJ2-2
TGTGCCAGCAGTGAATCGGGCGGGGAGCTGTTTTTT
CASSESGGELFF
>-|once|TRBV6-5|TRBJ2-1
TGTGCCAGCAGTTACTCCAGTGTCGTTGAGCAGTTCTTC
CASSYSSVVEQFF
>-|-|TRBV29-1|TRBJ1-2
TGCAGCGTTGGAGGACAGTCGCGCAACTATGGCTACACCTTC
CSVGGQSRNYGYTF
>-|-|TRBV11-3|TRBJ1-5
TGTGCCAGCAGCCCCAGGGACATGAGGAGCTATAGCAATCAGCCCCAGCATTTT
CASSPRDMRSYSNQPQHF